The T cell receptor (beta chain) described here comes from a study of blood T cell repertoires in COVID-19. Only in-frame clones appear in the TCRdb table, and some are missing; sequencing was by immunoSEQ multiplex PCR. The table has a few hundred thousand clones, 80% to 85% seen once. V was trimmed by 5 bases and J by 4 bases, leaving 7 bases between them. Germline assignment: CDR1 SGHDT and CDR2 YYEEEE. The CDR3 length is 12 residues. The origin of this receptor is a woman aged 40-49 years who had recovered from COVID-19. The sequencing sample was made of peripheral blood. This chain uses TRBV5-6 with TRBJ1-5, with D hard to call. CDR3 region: CASRFRNQPQHF. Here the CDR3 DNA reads TGTGCCAGCAGATTCAGGAATCAGCCCCAGCATTTT.